Listed below are T cell receptor beta chains from one sample, sequenced in a study of cytomegalovirus exposure and HLA in healthy donors. Only in-frame clones appear in the TCRdb table, and some are missing; sequencing was by immunoSEQ multiplex PCR. The sample has some 100,000 clones, approximately 80% seen once; the top ten hold roughly 3%. The sequenced sample consisted of PBMCs. These TCRs come from a female donor in good health and CMV-seronegative. Both conserved end residues are part of each CDR3. A D gene is named only where the DNA matches it firmly. Some rows mark clone size as missing; the rest say once, few, many or name a class of expanded clone.

v_call,clone_size,d_call,cdr3_length,j_call,cdr3_nt,cdr3_aa
TRBV6-4,-,-,14,TRBJ2-7,TGTGCCAGCAGCCATCAACAGGGATGCTATGAGCAGTACTTC,CASSHQQGCYEQYF
TRBV9,-,TRBD2,14,TRBJ2-1,TGTGCCAGCAGCGTAGATAGCGGGTACAATGAGCAGTTCTTC,CASSVDSGYNEQFF
TRBV30,-,-,15,TRBJ1-3,TGTGCCTGGAGTGTTCAGGGCGGCTCTGGAAACACCATATATTTT,CAWSVQGGSGNTIYF
TRBV29-1,-,-,13,TRBJ1-3,TGCAGCGTTGAAGACAGCGCTGGAAACACCATATATTTT,CSVEDSAGNTIYF
TRBV7-2,-,-,13,TRBJ2-7,TGTGCCAGCAGGGACAGTAGCTCCTACGAGCAGTACTTC,CASRDSSSYEQYF
TRBV7-9,once,-,11,TRBJ2-1,TGTGCCAGCAGCTCGGGGGTTGAGCAGTTCTTC,CASSSGVEQFF
TRBV5-4,-,-,14,TRBJ2-7,TGTGCCAGCAGCTTGCAGGGAATATCCTACGAGCAGTACTTC,CASSLQGISYEQYF
TRBV4-3,-,-,14,TRBJ2-2,TGCGCCAGCAGCCAAGATCTGAACACCGGGGAGCTGTTTTTT,CASSQDLNTGELFF
TRBV7-9,once,TRBD2,17,TRBJ2-1,TGTGCCAGCAGCCCACACCACCTAGCGGGGGTGTACAATGAGCAGTTCTTC,CASSPHHLAGVYNEQFF
TRBV4-3,-,-,14,TRBJ1-1,TGCGCCAGCAGCCAAGATCGGGGGGCTACTGAAGCTTTCTTT,CASSQDRGATEAFF
TRBV13,-,-,18,TRBJ1-6,TGTGCCAGCAGCTTAGGCGTCGGGGTATACTCCTATAATTCACCCCTCCACTTT,CASSLGVGVYSYNSPLHF
TRBV6-5,-,-,13,TRBJ1-2,TGTGCCAGCAGTTATAGCGGGGCGCGAGGCTACACCTTC,CASSYSGARGYTF
TRBV30,once,-,15,TRBJ2-5,TGTGCCTGGAGTGGAGTGGTAGACTTCCAAGAGACCCAGTACTTC,CAWSGVVDFQETQYF
TRBV18,-,TRBD1,15,TRBJ2-3,TGTGCCAGCCAGGGGGCCCGTGGTGTCACAGATACGCAGTATTTT,CASQGARGVTDTQYF